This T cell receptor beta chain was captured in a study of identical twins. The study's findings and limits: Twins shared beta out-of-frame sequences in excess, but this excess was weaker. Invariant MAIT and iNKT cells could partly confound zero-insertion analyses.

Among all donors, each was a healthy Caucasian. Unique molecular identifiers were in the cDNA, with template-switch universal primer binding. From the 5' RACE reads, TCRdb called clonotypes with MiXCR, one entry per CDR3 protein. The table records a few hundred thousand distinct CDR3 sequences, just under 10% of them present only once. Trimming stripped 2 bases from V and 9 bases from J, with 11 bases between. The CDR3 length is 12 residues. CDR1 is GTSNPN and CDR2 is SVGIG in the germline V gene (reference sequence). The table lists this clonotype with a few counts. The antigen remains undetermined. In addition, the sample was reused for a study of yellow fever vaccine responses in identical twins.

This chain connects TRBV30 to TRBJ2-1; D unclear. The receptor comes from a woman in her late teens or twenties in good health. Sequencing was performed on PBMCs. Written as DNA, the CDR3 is TGTGCCTGGAGTACCGCGGTCGGTGAGCAGTTCTTC. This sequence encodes CAWSTAVGEQFF.